The 30 T cell receptor beta chains listed next were all sequenced from one sample in a study of blood T cell repertoires in COVID-19. TCRdb keeps only in-frame clones here, not all; method: immunoSEQ multiplex PCR. The table includes 200,000 to 250,000 clones, about 85% detected once. Input material: peripheral blood. The origin of the receptors is a man aged 35 to 55 with acute or convalescent COVID-19.

The genes are TRBV21-1 and TRBJ1-3. TRBV21-1 is tagged as a pseudogene. This CDR3 region has 17 residues. Here the CDR3 reads CASSKEEGLVSGNTIYF. CDR3 sequence (DNA): TGTGCCAGCAGCAAAGAGGAGGGACTCGTCTCTGGAAACACCATATATTTT.

The J gene is TRBJ1-5, the V gene TRBV9; D is perhaps TRBD1 (5 bases). The germline CDR1 and CDR2 sequences are SGDLS and YYNGEE. The CDR3 totals 15 residues. Deletions cut 4 bases from V and 7 bases from J, with 18 bases between. The CDR3 nucleotides are TGTGCCAGCAGCACTACGTCTAGGGGTTGGCAGCCCCAGCATTTT. Residues: CASSTTSRGWQPQHF. Variable domain in full (rest from reference TRBV9 and TRBJ1-5): DSGVTQTPKHLITATGQRVTLRCSPRSGDLSVYWYQQSLDQGLQFLIQYYNGEERAKGNILERFSAQQFPDLHSELNLSSLELGDSALYFCASSTTSRGWQPQHFGDGTRLSIL.

The CDR3 nucleotides are TGCGCCAGCAGCCCCCGTGCAGGGGGCTATGGCTACACCTTC. This sequence encodes CASSPRAGGYGYTF. The rearrangement joins TRBV4-1 to TRBJ1-2; 7 bases are a match to TRBD1. With 4 bases clipped from V and 4 bases from J, the junction kept 6 bases outside the gene matches. Per germline, CDR1 MGHRA and CDR2 YSYEKL. The CDR3 length is 14 residues.

V is TRBV28 and J is TRBJ2-7, with D perhaps TRBD2 (6 bases). The CDR3 extends over 13 amino acids. V lost 3 bases, J lost 5 bases, and 11 bases lay in between. In germline, CDR1 is MDHEN, CDR2 SYDVKM. CDR3 sequence (DNA): TGTGCCAGCAGTTTTCGTCGGGGGAACGAGCAGTACTTC. Translation: CASSFRRGNEQYF.

The V gene is TRBV10-1, the J gene TRBJ2-7; no firm D call. The ends were cut back, 3 bases at V and 6 bases at J, with 12 bases in the middle. The CDR3 is 13 amino acids. The V gene's germline CDR1 is WNHNN and CDR2 SYGVQD (reference sequence). The CDR3 spells CASSDGSLAEQYF. CDR3 DNA sequence: TGCGCCAGCAGTGACGGGTCCCTGGCCGAGCAGTACTTC.

The genes are TRBV6-1 and TRBJ1-5; tentatively, D is TRBD1 (5 bases). This CDR3 is built from 12 residues. V was trimmed by 3 bases and J by 10 bases, leaving 10 bases between them. Germline lookup yields CDR1 MNHNS and CDR2 SASEGT. CDR3 bases: TGTGCCAGCAGTGACAAGGGGCACCCCCAGCATTTT. Translated: CASSDKGHPQHF.

The chain couples TRBV10-2 to TRBJ2-3, with D tentatively TRBD2 (7 bases). Looked up from germline, CDR1 is WSHSY and CDR2 is SAAADI. The CDR3 loop spans 15 amino acids. V lost 0 bases and J lost 6, with 13 bases in between. In DNA, the CDR3 is TGCGCCAGCAGTGAGTCGAACGGGGGGCACGATACGCAGTATTTT. Encoded protein: CASSESNGGHDTQYF.

This clone came up a few times. The rearrangement links TRBV30 to TRBJ1-2; the D is unclear. V was clipped by 4 bases and J by 1 base, with 7 bases between them. The CDR3 sequence is 12 residues long. The germline gives CDR1 GTSNPN, CDR2 SVGIG (reference sequence). The CDR3 reads CAWTGDNYGYTF. CDR3 DNA: TGTGCCTGGACCGGGGATAACTATGGCTACACCTTC.

The chain has TRBV30 and TRBJ2-5, with TRBD1 matching 7 bases. V gave up 2 bases and J gave up 1 base; unmatched junction bases: 4. This CDR3 region has 14 residues. Looked up from germline, CDR1 is GTSNPN and CDR2 is SVGIG (reference sequence). CDR3 protein: CAWSPGTAQETQYF. The CDR3 coding sequence is TGTGCCTGGAGTCCCGGGACAGCCCAAGAGACCCAGTACTTC.

The chain is built from TRBV5-4 and TRBJ1-2; D is unclear. The length of the CDR3 is 15 residues. V lost 2 bases and J lost 2, with 13 bases in between. The germline CDR1 and CDR2 sequences are SGHNT and YYREEE (reference sequence). The CDR3 DNA reads as TGTGCCAGCAGCTTCCCCTCCCCGGGGAACTATGGCTACACCTTC. Amino acid sequence: CASSFPSPGNYGYTF. Looking up the rest from reference TRBV5-4 and TRBJ1-2 gives the full variable domain: ETGVTQSPTHLIKTRGQQVTLRCSSQSGHNTVSWYQQALGQGPQFIFQYYREEENGRGNFPPRFSGLQFPNYSSELNVNALELDDSALYLCASSFPSPGNYGYTFGSGTRLTVV.

The chain employs TRBV5-1 and TRBJ2-3; tentative D call: TRBD2 (5 bases). V gave up 6 bases and J gave up 2 bases, with 10 bases separating them. The CDR3 runs to 13 residues. Germline V gene sequence: CDR1 SGHRS, CDR2 YFSETQ. The CDR3 DNA reads TGCGCCAGCAAGAGGGAATTCACAGATACGCAGTATTTT. Protein: CASKREFTDTQYF.

This chain uses TRBV11-2 with TRBJ2-7; the match to TRBD1 covers 12 bases. CDR1 SGHAT and CDR2 FQNNGV come from the germline V gene. V lost 5 bases and J lost 11; bases outside the gene matches: 7. CDR3 length equals 13 residues. The CDR3 DNA reads as TGTGCCAGCAGCGAAGGGACAGGGGGCTTGGAGTACTTC. This translates into CASSEGTGGLEYF. The full variable domain, its missing parts supplied by reference TRBV11-2 and TRBJ2-7, is EAGVAQSPRYKIIEKRQSVAFWCNPISGHATLYWYQQILGQGPKLLIQFQNNGVVDDSQLPKDRFSAERLKGVDSTLKIQPAKLEDSAVYLCASSEGTGGLEYFGPGTRLTVT.

The chain uses TRBV4-2 and TRBJ1-1; 11 nucleotides line up with TRBD1. Germline CDR1 and CDR2: LGHNA and YNFKEQ. The V and J ends lost 2 bases and 6 bases, in that order; junction bases with no gene match: 2. This CDR3 is 14 amino acids long. The chain's CDR3 is CASSQRDRGAEAFF. In nucleotides, the CDR3 is TGTGCCAGCAGCCAACGGGACAGGGGGGCTGAAGCTTTCTTT.

The V call is TRBV9, the J call TRBJ2-3; D not resolved. Germline V gene data show CDR1 as SGDLS and CDR2 as YYNGEE. The V end lost 0 bases, the J end lost 5 bases, and 19 bases lay between the germline ends. There are 17 residues in the CDR3. As DNA, the CDR3 is TGTGCCAGCAGCGTAGGCCGGGTATCTCTGGGTGGAGATACGCAGTATTTT. Its translation: CASSVGRVSLGGDTQYF.

This clone was detected only once. The CDR3 spells CASSFSGGAEETQYF. In DNA form, the CDR3 reads TGCGCCAGCAGCTTTAGCGGGGGGGCTGAAGAGACCCAGTACTTC. This chain links TRBV5-1 with TRBJ2-5; 11 nucleotides align to TRBD2. The V segment lost 2 bases and the J segment 3 bases; nucleotides outside the gene matches: 3. Germline V lookup: CDR1 SGHRS, CDR2 YFSETQ. The CDR3 sequence is 15 residues long.

The V gene is TRBV7-8, the J gene TRBJ1-3; D not certain. This CDR3 region has 14 residues. The V gene lost 0 bases and the J gene lost 9 bases, with 12 bases spanning the gap. The V gene's germline CDR1 is SGHVS and CDR2 FQNEAQ. For the CDR3, the DNA is TGTGCCAGCAGCTTAGCAACAGCCCGGGGCACCATATATTTT. It specifies CASSLATARGTIYF.

The chain combines TRBV30 with TRBJ1-1; 7 bases line up with TRBD1. The CDR3 spans 16 residues. After removal of 0 bases from V and 4 bases from J, the junction contained 11 bases not matched to a gene. Germline-derived CDR1 and CDR2 are GTSNPN and SVGIG (reference sequence). As DNA, the CDR3 is TGTGCCTGGAGTGTCGGAAGTGACAGGGACCTCACTGAAGCTTTCTTT. The encoded protein is CAWSVGSDRDLTEAFF.

This chain links TRBV9 with TRBJ2-2, with 7 bases identical to TRBD1. Germline values: CDR1 SGDLS, CDR2 YYNGEE. Unmatched junction bases numbered 3, after V lost 6 bases and J lost 1 base. This CDR3 has 14 amino acids. CDR3 bases: TGTGCCAGCACCTGGACAGGGAACACCGGGGAGCTGTTTTTT. This gives the protein CASTWTGNTGELFF.

In nucleotides, the CDR3 is TGTGCCAGCAGGGACAGGGGAAATGACGAGCAGTACTTC. This translates into CASRDRGNDEQYF. This chain connects TRBV12-3 or TRBV12-4 to TRBJ2-7, with 9 bases that match TRBD1. V was pared by 6 bases and J by 5 bases, with 5 bases of the junction left unmatched. The CDR3 is made up of 13 amino acids.

The chain employs TRBV2 and TRBJ1-5, with 7 bases that match TRBD1. The CDR3 length is 14 residues. CDR1 is SNHLY, CDR2 FYNNEI, per germline. The trim removed 5 bases at V and 4 bases at J, leaving 5 bases unmatched. CDR3 protein: CASSKDRPNQPQHF. The CDR3 DNA reads as TGTGCCAGCAGTAAGGACAGGCCTAATCAGCCCCAGCATTTT.

This clone was recorded a few times. The chain couples TRBV28 to TRBJ2-7, with 8 bases that match TRBD1. J gave up 0 bases and V 6 bases, and 7 bases lay outside the gene matches. The CDR3 spans 15 residues. Germline-derived CDR1 and CDR2 are MDHEN and SYDVKM. For the CDR3, the DNA is TGTGCCAGCAGGACAGGGGACAAGAGCTCCTACGAGCAGTACTTC. Translation: CASRTGDKSSYEQYF.

The chain's CDR3 is CASSGLRNTEAFF. The DNA of the CDR3 is TGTGCCAGCAGTGGGCTTCGGAACACTGAAGCTTTCTTT. V usage is TRBV28 and J usage is TRBJ1-1; D is undetermined. Germline V gene data show CDR1 as MDHEN and CDR2 as SYDVKM. Between the trimmed V and J ends, which lost 5 bases and 1 base, there was a span of 8 bases. CDR3 length equals 13 residues. The complete variable domain, with remaining parts taken from reference TRBV28 and TRBJ1-1, reads DVKVTQSSRYLVKRTGEKVFLECVQDMDHENMFWYRQDPGLGLRLIYFSYDVKMKEKGDIPEGYSVSREKKERFSLILESASTNQTSMYLCASSGLRNTEAFFGQGTRLTVV.

The CDR3 DNA is TGTGCCAGTAAAACAGGGCAAAATTCACCCCTCCACTTT. Protein product: CASKTGQNSPLHF. The chain has TRBV7-8 and TRBJ1-6; a weak D match, TRBD1 (6 bases). Trimming left V 9 bases short and J 7 bases short, with 13 bases between. The CDR3 runs 13 residues. CDR1 SGHVS and CDR2 FQNEAQ come from the germline V gene.

The gene calls are TRBV7-6 and TRBJ2-2, with 8 bases that match TRBD1. The trim removed 2 bases at V and 2 bases at J, leaving 4 bases unmatched. Germline CDR1 is SGHVS and CDR2 is FNYEAQ. CDR3 size: 16 residues. The CDR3 region has the DNA TGTGCCAGCAGCTTAAGACAGGGGATAAACACCGGGGAGCTGTTTTTT. Residues: CASSLRQGINTGELFF. Variable domain in full (rest from reference TRBV7-6 and TRBJ2-2): GAGVSQSPRYKVTKRGQDVALRCDPISGHVSLYWYRQALGQGPEFLTYFNYEAQQDKSGLPNDRFSAERPEGSISTLTIQRTEQRDSAMYRCASSLRQGINTGELFFGEGSRLTVL.

The chain has TRBV29-1 and TRBJ2-4; TRBD2 aligns across 8 bases. The CDR3 runs 11 residues. Germline V CDR1 and CDR2: SQVTM, ANQGSEA. Trimming removed 4 bases from V and 15 bases from J; junction bases left unmatched: 8. The CDR3 is CSVVSPGGRYF. The CDR3 bases are TGCAGCGTTGTTTCGCCGGGAGGGAGGTACTTC.

The chain recombines TRBV5-4 with TRBJ1-6; D is unresolved. The CDR3 spans 13 residues. V shed 5 bases and J shed 6 bases, with 9 bases lying between them. Germline V gene data show CDR1 as SGHNT and CDR2 as YYREEE (reference sequence). CDR3 loop: CASRAGSNSPLHF. CDR3 DNA: TGTGCCAGCAGAGCGGGATCTAATTCACCCCTCCACTTT.

V and J are TRBV6-2 or TRBV6-3 and TRBJ2-7; D possibly corresponds to TRBD1 (5 bases). Germline V gene lookup returns CDR1 MNHEY and CDR2 SVGEGT. The CDR3 length is 16 residues. Trimming stripped 5 bases from V and 2 bases from J, with 19 bases between. CDR3 loop: CASSKGRTIAPYEQYF. CDR3 nucleotide sequence: TGTGCCAGCAGTAAAGGACGGACAATAGCTCCCTACGAGCAGTACTTC.

The J gene is TRBJ1-5, the V gene TRBV2; D is possibly TRBD1 (6 bases). Germline lookup yields CDR1 SNHLY and CDR2 FYNNEI. This CDR3 is built from 15 residues. The germline V and J ends were trimmed by 7 bases and 6 bases, with 19 bases remaining between them. The CDR3 DNA reads TGTGCCAGCATGGGTGGCGGGGGGGGCCTTCAGCCCCAGCATTTT. Translating gives CASMGGGGGLQPQHF.

This sequence joins TRBV29-1 and TRBJ2-7; 7 nucleotides match TRBD1. V was pared by 7 bases and J by 2 bases, with 8 bases of the junction left unmatched. CDR1 and CDR2 (germline): SQVTM, ANQGSEA. The CDR3 consists of 13 residues. CDR3 region: CSGTGENPYEQYF. The CDR3 nucleotides are TGCAGCGGTACAGGGGAAAATCCCTACGAGCAGTACTTC.

A single count supports this clone. This chain connects TRBV6-5 to TRBJ1-4, with no clear D. This CDR3 region has 14 residues. Trimming cost V 1 base and J 0 bases, with 3 bases left between them. Germline-derived CDR1 and CDR2 are MNHEY and SVGAGI. DNA for the CDR3: TGTGCCAGCAGTTACTTCGCAACTAATGAAAAACTGTTTTTT. Amino acids: CASSYFATNEKLFF.